These 14 T cell receptor beta chains were all obtained from the same sample, sequenced in a study of STAT5B mutations in CD4+ large granular lymphocyte leukemia. TCRdb keeps only in-frame clones here, not all; method: immunoSEQ multiplex PCR. The sample shows fewer than 40,000 clones, less than 90% of them seen only once. The specimen was CD4+ T cells from blood buffy coats. The receptors originated from a human donor in good health.

This chain joins TRBV6-6 and TRBJ2-1; TRBD1 matches at 11 bases. The CDR3 is made up of 16 amino acids. The germline V gene encodes CDR1 MNHNY and CDR2 SVGAGI (reference sequence). Trimming removed 0 bases from V and 3 bases from J; junction bases left unmatched: 1. The CDR3 nucleotides are TGTGCCAGCAGTTACTCCGGGACAGGGGGCTACAATGAGCAGTTCTTC. Its protein is CASSYSGTGGYNEQFF.

A single count supports this clone. The rearrangement uses TRBV5-4 and TRBJ2-7; D perhaps matches TRBD1 (5 bases). CDR1 is SGHNT, CDR2 YYREEE, per germline (reference sequence). The CDR3 has 13 amino acids. The V and J ends lost 4 bases and 5 bases respectively, with 13 bases between them. The CDR3 DNA reads as TGTGCCAGCAGCGTGAGTACAGGTCACGAGCAGTACTTC. Its translation: CASSVSTGHEQYF.

This chain uses TRBV11-2 with TRBJ1-6; maybe TRBD1 (6 bases). V was clipped by 1 base and J by 5 bases, with 12 bases between them. Germline CDR1 SGHAT, CDR2 FQNNGV. There are 16 residues in the CDR3. CDR3 nucleotides: TGTGCCAGCAGCTTAGTTACAGGGCACGATAATTCACCCCTCCACTTT. Its translation is CASSLVTGHDNSPLHF.

The rearrangement joins TRBV7-5 to TRBJ1-1. TRBV7-5 represents a pseudogene. The CDR3 is made up of 12 amino acids. Here the CDR3 reads CVRSEVNTEAFF. As DNA, the CDR3 is TGTGTCAGAAGCGAAGTGAACACTGAAGCTTTCTTT.

The rearrangement joins TRBV6-5 to TRBJ2-5, with TRBD1 matching over 10 bases. The CDR3 consists of 15 residues. The V gene end was trimmed by 0 bases and the J gene end by 4 bases; junction bases not matched to a gene: 2. Germline V gene lookup returns CDR1 MNHEY and CDR2 SVGAGI. CDR3 sequence: CASSYSWDRGETQYF. CDR3 coding DNA: TGTGCCAGCAGTTACTCCTGGGACAGGGGAGAGACCCAGTACTTC.

The rearrangement joins TRBV11-2 to TRBJ1-2; unclear D gene. Germline lookup yields CDR1 SGHAT and CDR2 FQNNGV. V was shortened by 1 base and J by 5 bases, with 8 bases between the two germline ends. This CDR3 has 13 amino acids. This CDR3 is CASSLAGSYGYTF. The CDR3 region has the DNA TGTGCCAGCAGCTTAGCCGGCAGTTATGGCTACACCTTC.

In its sample, this clone was seen a few times. The gene calls are TRBV27 and TRBJ1-5; D is unclear. Germline-derived CDR1 and CDR2 are MNHEY and SMNVEV (reference sequence). Trimming took off 7 bases at V and 4 bases at J, with 17 bases between the two ends. CDR3 length equals 15 residues. As DNA, the CDR3 is TGTGCCAGCACCCCGTATTCTAGCGGTAATCAGCCCCAGCATTTT. This codes for CASTPYSSGNQPQHF.

This rearrangement joins TRBV7-9 to TRBJ2-3, with D tentatively TRBD2 (6 bases). The length of the CDR3 is 16 residues. V lost 5 bases to trimming and J lost 0 bases, with 15 bases between them. CDR1 is SEHNR, CDR2 FQNEAQ, per germline (reference sequence). The CDR3 loop is CASSPLSGLSTDTQYF. In nucleotides, the CDR3 is TGTGCCAGCAGCCCCCTCTCGGGACTCAGCACAGATACGCAGTATTTT.

The chain is built from TRBV6-5 and TRBJ2-7, with unresolved D. CDR3 size: 13 residues. Germline assignment: CDR1 MNHEY and CDR2 SVGAGI. Deletions cut 6 bases from V and 7 bases from J, with 16 bases between. The CDR3 DNA reads as TGTGCCAGCAGCCGCAGCATAGCTTCTGAGCAGTACTTC. The encoded protein is CASSRSIASEQYF.

The V call is TRBV19, the J call TRBJ2-2, with D maybe TRBD1 (6 bases). The CDR3 covers 14 residues. The germline V gene has CDR1 LNHDA and CDR2 SQIVND (reference sequence). The germline V and J ends were trimmed by 5 bases and 7 bases, with 14 bases remaining between them. This CDR3 reads CASSGGRYNGELFF. The CDR3 DNA reads as TGTGCCAGTAGTGGGGGCAGGTACAACGGGGAGCTGTTTTTT.

The genes are TRBV7-9 and TRBJ2-7; D tentatively fits TRBD1 or TRBD2 (5 bases each). Germline CDR1 SEHNR, CDR2 FQNEAQ (reference sequence). This CDR3 spans 17 amino acids. Trimming took 7 bases from V and 1 from J, leaving 23 bases between them. The CDR3 spells CASTPLGFGDGSYEQYF. For the CDR3, the DNA is TGTGCCAGCACCCCTTTAGGTTTCGGGGACGGATCCTACGAGCAGTACTTC.

This clone has only a few counts. Other DNA sequences in the sample encode the same CDR3. The chain combines TRBV25-1 with TRBJ2-7; 10 bases align to TRBD1. The CDR3 is 17 residues long. CDR1 is MGHDK, CDR2 SYGVNS, per germline. With V trimmed by 7 bases and J by 6 bases, 18 bases remained unmatched. The CDR3 loop reads CASTRDRGTGEGSEQYF. DNA for the CDR3: TGTGCCAGCACTAGGGATAGGGGGACAGGGGAAGGGTCCGAGCAGTACTTC.

This clone turned up a few times. The CDR3 DNA follows: TGTGCCAGTAGTCCCTTGGGGGAGCTTGGCTACACCTTC. It codes for CASSPLGELGYTF. The chain uses TRBV19 and TRBJ1-2; D perhaps matches TRBD1 (5 bases). Trimming cost V 5 bases and J 7 bases, with 14 bases left between them. The CDR3 covers 13 residues. Germline V gene data show CDR1 as LNHDA and CDR2 as SQIVND (reference sequence).

This chain joins TRBV2 and TRBJ2-7, with 8 bases that match TRBD2. The trim removed 5 bases at V and 7 bases at J, leaving 10 bases unmatched. This CDR3 comprises 14 residues. Germline V CDR1 and CDR2: SNHLY, FYNNEI. CDR3 sequence: CASSSQGTREEQYF. As DNA, the CDR3 is TGTGCCAGCAGTTCCCAGGGGACTAGGGAGGAGCAGTACTTC.